This record looks at one T cell receptor beta chain sequence and its context. Reverse transcription of roughly 0.5 to 1 ug RNA was performed with random hexamers. TCRdb recomputed calls from the immunoSEQ multiplex PCR reads with MiXCR, one row per CDR3 protein. The sample lists approximately 100,000 distinct CDR3 sequences; around nine tenths were seen once. The sample comes from a study of CD8 T cells in Susac syndrome. The CDR3 sequence is 12 residues long. Germline V CDR1 and CDR2: SNHLY, FYNNEI. Trimming removed 3 bases at V and 5 bases at J, with 5 bases between. Negative isolation yielded CD4+ and CD8+ T cells, and FACS enriched TEMRA cells.

The specimen was CD4+ T cells from PBMCs. This receptor was obtained from a human donor in good health. V and J are TRBV2 and TRBJ1-5; no clear D. In nucleotides, the CDR3 is TGTGCCAGCAGTGATACGCATCAGCCCCAGCATTTT. Translating it yields CASSDTHQPQHF.